The 30 T cell receptor beta chains in this list originate from one sample, sequenced in a study of blood T cell repertoires in COVID-19. Sequencing used immunoSEQ multiplex PCR; TCRdb keeps in-frame clones, though not all of them. This sample has some 130,000 clones, with more than 75% found just once. Sequencing input: peripheral blood. These receptors all come from a man between 60 and 70 years old who had recovered from COVID-19.

This clone appeared a few times. The gene calls are TRBV7-9 and TRBJ1-5; TRBD1 is a possible D gene (5 bases). The ends were cut back, 6 bases at V and 6 bases at J, with 12 bases in the middle. Germline CDR1 reads SEHNR; CDR2 reads FQNEAQ (reference sequence). The CDR3 covers 13 residues. The CDR3: CASSGAVGQPQHF. The CDR3 bases are TGTGCCAGCAGTGGGGCGGTCGGTCAGCCCCAGCATTTT.

The J gene is TRBJ2-7, the V gene TRBV5-4; 10 bases align to TRBD2. The CDR3 totals 15 residues. The V segment lost 5 bases and the J segment 2 bases; nucleotides outside the gene matches: 7. The germline CDR1 and CDR2 sequences are SGHNT and YYREEE (reference sequence). CDR3 nucleotides: TGTGCCAGCAGAACTAGCGGGGCAATAACCTACGAGCAGTACTTC. Its protein product is CASRTSGAITYEQYF.

The sample holds one count of this clone. The V gene is TRBV3-1 (or the pseudogene TRBV3-2), the J gene TRBJ1-3, with D perhaps TRBD1 (5 bases). This CDR3 spans 15 amino acids. Trimming left V 2 bases short and J 1 base short, with 9 bases between. Germline loops: CDR1 LGHDT, CDR2 YNNKEL (reference sequence). In DNA, the CDR3 is TGTGCCAGCAGCCAAAACAGGTTTTCTGGAAACACCATATATTTT. Translated, it gives CASSQNRFSGNTIYF.

J is TRBJ2-2 and V is TRBV28; D gene uncertain. The CDR3 consists of 15 residues. Between the trimmed V and J ends, which lost 3 bases and 1 base, there was a span of 9 bases. The germline gives CDR1 MDHEN, CDR2 SYDVKM. Here the CDR3 DNA reads TGTGCCAGCAGTTTTGTCACGGGGAACACCGGGGAGCTGTTTTTT. Translated: CASSFVTGNTGELFF.

The chain carries TRBV6-5 and TRBJ1-2, with D maybe TRBD1 (5 bases). The CDR3 runs 15 residues. The germline V gene encodes CDR1 MNHEY and CDR2 SVGAGI. V was pared by 8 bases and J by 0 bases, with 16 bases between. The CDR3 region has the DNA TGTGCCAGCCACGGACCGGGGGGAGCTAACTATGGCTACACCTTC. Amino acid sequence: CASHGPGGANYGYTF.

The chain has TRBV6-5 and TRBJ2-5; 10 bases are a match to TRBD2. CDR1 MNHEY and CDR2 SVGAGI come from the germline V gene. The J segment lost 1 base and the V segment lost 4 bases, leaving 3 bases of the junction unmatched. CDR3 size: 15 residues. The CDR3, as DNA: TGTGCCAGCAGTTTAGCGGGAGGTTTCCAAGAGACCCAGTACTTC. Its translation is CASSLAGGFQETQYF.

J is TRBJ1-6 and V is TRBV27, with 7 bases identical to TRBD1. The CDR3 is 15 residues long. Germline V gene lookup returns CDR1 MNHEY and CDR2 SMNVEV (reference sequence). Trimming at V came to 6 bases and at J to 7 bases, leaving 9 bases not matched to a gene. For the CDR3, the DNA is TGTGCCAGCAGACCATCACAGGGGCTGAATTCACCCCTCCACTTT. This codes for CASRPSQGLNSPLHF.

The genes are TRBV20-1 and TRBJ2-7, with D possibly TRBD2 on 6 matching bases. This CDR3 is built from 10 residues. Trimming cost V 7 bases and J 5 bases, with 9 bases left between them. In germline, CDR1 is DFQATT, CDR2 SNEGSKA (reference sequence). This CDR3 is CSVPGDEQYF. CDR3 bases: TGCAGTGTGCCGGGAGACGAGCAGTACTTC.

The J gene is TRBJ2-1, the V gene TRBV12-5; perhaps TRBD2 as D (6 bases). V was pared by 5 bases and J by 1 base, with 15 bases between. CDR1 is LGHNT and CDR2 is FRNRAP in the germline V gene. CDR3 length: 16 residues. For the CDR3, the DNA is TGTGCTAGTGGTAGCGGCGGGGCTTCGTCCTACAATGAGCAGTTCTTC. Protein sequence: CASGSGGASSYNEQFF.

The chain recombines TRBV11-3 with TRBJ2-2, with TRBD1 matching 10 bases. This CDR3 region has 15 residues. The V and J ends lost 3 bases and 7 bases, in that order; junction bases with no gene match: 5. CDR1 is SGHNT and CDR2 is YENEEA in the germline V gene. This chain's CDR3 is CASSFGTGEGGELFF. The CDR3, as DNA: TGTGCCAGCAGCTTCGGGACAGGGGAGGGCGGGGAGCTGTTTTTT.

The V and J genes are TRBV4-3 and TRBJ2-2, with 8 bases identical to TRBD2. After removal of 2 bases from V and 3 bases from J, the junction contained 5 bases not matched to a gene. The CDR3 is made up of 16 amino acids. Germline lookup yields CDR1 LGHNA and CDR2 YSLEER. The CDR3 is CASSQFSGGDTGELFF. The CDR3 DNA sequence: TGCGCCAGCAGCCAATTCAGCGGGGGTGACACCGGGGAGCTGTTTTTT.

The rearrangement joins TRBV28 to TRBJ2-3, with 7 bases matching TRBD2. The germline CDR1 and CDR2 sequences are MDHEN and SYDVKM. J gave up 6 bases and V 4 bases, and 1 base lay outside the gene matches. This CDR3 has 12 amino acids. This chain's CDR3 is CASSSLADTQYF. The CDR3, as DNA: TGTGCCAGCAGTTCACTAGCGGATACGCAGTATTTT.

This chain connects TRBV5-8 to TRBJ1-2; no definite D call. Looked up from germline, CDR1 is SGHTS and CDR2 is YDEGEE. Deletions cut 4 bases from V and 6 bases from J, with 13 bases between. CDR3 length: 13 amino acids. The CDR3: CASSLGPPDGYTF. For the CDR3, the DNA is TGTGCCAGCAGCCTGGGCCCCCCGGATGGCTACACCTTC.

The CDR3 DNA reads as TGTGCCAGCAGTCGACTAGCGGGAGAGAAAAATGAGCAGTTCTTC. Amino acids: CASSRLAGEKNEQFF. V usage is TRBV7-2 and J usage is TRBJ2-1, with 12 bases that match TRBD2. J gave up 7 bases and V 6 bases, and 7 bases lay outside the gene matches. Germline CDR1 is SGHTA and CDR2 is FQGNSA. The CDR3 is made up of 15 amino acids.

The chain couples TRBV10-2 to TRBJ1-1; TRBD1 is a possible D gene (5 bases). V lost 8 bases and J 5 bases, leaving 12 bases between the germline ends. The germline V gene encodes CDR1 WSHSY and CDR2 SAAADI. The length of the CDR3 is 12 residues. The chain's CDR3 is CASGRGMTEAFF. The CDR3 nucleotides are TGCGCCAGCGGCCGGGGGATGACTGAAGCTTTCTTT.

This clone was counted only a few times. The CDR3 DNA reads as TGTGCCACTCGCTCCGGGGCTAGTGGAGGGGCGTACGAGCAGTACTTC. Residues: CATRSGASGGAYEQYF. The rearrangement links TRBV27 to TRBJ2-7, with D possibly being TRBD2 (6 bases). Trimming cost V 10 bases and J 4 bases, with 26 bases left between them. The CDR3 totals 16 residues. Per the germline V gene, CDR1 is MNHEY and CDR2 is SMNVEV (reference sequence).

The count of this clone is one. The chain employs TRBV3-1 (or the pseudogene TRBV3-2) and TRBJ1-5, with a tentative D call TRBD1 (6 bases). Germline CDR1 is LGHDT and CDR2 is YNNKEL (reference sequence). Trimming took 2 bases from V and 0 from J, leaving 8 bases between them. This CDR3 is 15 amino acids long. CDR3 nucleotides: TGTGCCAGCAGCCAACACAGGGATAGCAATCAGCCCCAGCATTTT. It translates to CASSQHRDSNQPQHF.

This clone occurred once. The J gene is TRBJ2-6, the V gene TRBV19; 11 bases are shared with TRBD1. V gave up 4 bases and J gave up 2 bases; unmatched junction bases: 7. CDR1 is LNHDA, CDR2 SQIVND, per germline (reference sequence). The CDR3 spans 18 residues. The CDR3 protein is CASSTRTGGSTGANVLTF. In nucleotides, the CDR3 is TGTGCCAGTAGTACAAGGACAGGGGGCTCCACTGGGGCCAACGTCCTGACTTTC.

CDR3 residues: CSASVLAGAKNIQYF. CDR3 in DNA: TGCAGTGCTAGTGTACTAGCGGGAGCCAAAAACATTCAGTACTTC. The chain has TRBV20-1 and TRBJ2-4; 9 bases agree with TRBD2. Germline CDR1 is DFQATT and CDR2 is SNEGSKA (reference sequence). Losses at the gene ends were 3 bases for V and 0 bases for J; bases not matched to a gene: 3. The CDR3 is made up of 15 amino acids.

The chain has TRBV7-2 and TRBJ2-3, with TRBD2 matching over 10 bases. Germline values: CDR1 SGHTA, CDR2 FQGNSA. J gave up 0 bases and V 2 bases, and 5 bases lay outside the gene matches. The length of the CDR3 is 17 residues. The CDR3 region has the DNA TGTGCCAGCAGCTTATTCGTAGCGGGAGGTAGCACAGATACGCAGTATTTT. Its translation is CASSLFVAGGSTDTQYF.

V and J are TRBV5-1 and TRBJ2-7; D possibly corresponds to TRBD2 (6 bases). Germline CDR1 reads SGHRS; CDR2 reads YFSETQ. The CDR3 is made up of 14 amino acids. V lost 8 bases, J lost 4 bases, and 19 bases lay in between. CDR3 in amino acids: CASQPEGRSYEQYF. The DNA for the CDR3 is TGCGCCAGTCAGCCGGAGGGCCGAAGTTACGAGCAGTACTTC. The whole variable domain, filled in from reference TRBV5-1 and TRBJ2-7, reads KAGVTQTPRYLIKTRGQQVTLSCSPISGHRSVSWYQQTPGQGLQFLFEYFSETQRNKGNFPGRFSGRQFSNSRSEMNVSTLELGDSALYLCASQPEGRSYEQYFGPGTRLTVT.

This clone was seen once. The genes are TRBV27 and TRBJ2-1, with a weak D call TRBD2 (6 bases). The CDR3 totals 16 residues. The V end was cut by 1 base, the J end by 1 base, with 11 bases between. Germline lookup yields CDR1 MNHEY and CDR2 SMNVEV (reference sequence). CDR3 residues: CASSLLGGESYNEQFF. The CDR3 coding sequence is TGTGCCAGCAGTTTATTGGGCGGGGAGTCCTACAATGAGCAGTTCTTC.

The chain uses TRBV4-2 and TRBJ2-1; 8 bases are a match to TRBD2. V gave up 0 bases and J gave up 0 bases; unmatched junction bases: 4. Germline values: CDR1 LGHNA, CDR2 YNFKEQ. The CDR3 has 17 residues. CDR3 residues: CASSQDPGTSSYNEQFF. For the CDR3, the DNA is TGTGCCAGCAGCCAAGATCCCGGGACTAGCTCCTACAATGAGCAGTTCTTC.

The chain links TRBV27 to TRBJ2-5, with TRBD1 matching 7 bases. With V trimmed by 5 bases and J by 8 bases, 8 bases remained unmatched. CDR1 is MNHEY and CDR2 is SMNVEV in the germline V gene (reference sequence). This CDR3 has 13 amino acids. CDR3 bases: TGTGCCAGCAGTCCAGCACAGGGGTCAACCCAGTACTTC. It specifies CASSPAQGSTQYF.

This rearrangement joins TRBV10-3 to TRBJ2-5; weak D call: TRBD2 (7 bases). The CDR3 totals 15 residues. Germline V gene data show CDR1 as ENHRY and CDR2 as SYGVKD. Trimming took 6 bases from V and 4 from J, leaving 18 bases between them. The CDR3 DNA sequence: TGTGCCATCAGGGGGGGGGCAGGACACCTAGAGACCCAGTACTTC. It is translated as CAIRGGAGHLETQYF.

The rearrangement uses TRBV12-3 or TRBV12-4 and TRBJ1-2, with 9 bases aligning to TRBD1. V lost 7 bases to trimming and J lost 8 bases; unmatched junction nucleotides: 8. This CDR3 spans 13 amino acids. This CDR3 reads CASTPTGGKGYTF. The CDR3 DNA reads as TGTGCCAGCACCCCGACAGGGGGGAAGGGCTACACCTTC.

The chain uses TRBV4-1 and TRBJ2-1; 13 nucleotides match TRBD2. Germline lookup yields CDR1 MGHRA and CDR2 YSYEKL. V was clipped by 0 bases and J by 0 bases; unmatched bases: 8. This CDR3 is 20 amino acids long. CDR3 DNA sequence: TGCGCCAGCAGCCAAGAAGGACTAGCGGGGGCCCTGAGCTCCTACAATGAGCAGTTCTTC. Its protein product is CASSQEGLAGALSSYNEQFF.

The genes are TRBV28 and TRBJ2-3, with 10 bases fitting TRBD1. The CDR3 length is 16 residues. The V and J ends lost 3 bases and 4 bases, in that order; junction bases with no gene match: 7. The germline V gene encodes CDR1 MDHEN and CDR2 SYDVKM. The CDR3, as DNA: TGTGCCAGCAGTTTCCCGGGACAGGGGTTGTCAGATACGCAGTATTTT. As protein: CASSFPGQGLSDTQYF. The variable domain in full, with the rest retrieved from reference TRBV28 and TRBJ2-3, is DVKVTQSSRYLVKRTGEKVFLECVQDMDHENMFWYRQDPGLGLRLIYFSYDVKMKEKGDIPEGYSVSREKKERFSLILESASTNQTSMYLCASSFPGQGLSDTQYFGPGTRLTVL.

The V and J genes are TRBV7-9 and TRBJ1-5; TRBD1 aligns across 7 bases. V trimming: 2 bases; J trimming: 0 bases; junction bases outside the gene matches: 10. CDR1 and CDR2 from the germline V gene are SEHNR and FQNEAQ (reference sequence). The CDR3 is 18 amino acids. The CDR3 DNA is TGTGCCAGCAGCTTATCCCGGGACAGTCTTTATAGCAATCAGCCCCAGCATTTT. It translates to CASSLSRDSLYSNQPQHF. The variable domain in full, with the rest retrieved from reference TRBV7-9 and TRBJ1-5, is DTGVSQNPRHKITKRGQNVTFRCDPISEHNRLYWYRQTLGQGPEFLTYFQNEAQLEKSRLLSDRFSAERPKGSFSTLEIQRTEQGDSAMYLCASSLSRDSLYSNQPQHFGDGTRLSIL.

The rearrangement uses TRBV7-2 and TRBJ2-7; 9 bases line up with TRBD1. Germline V gene sequence: CDR1 SGHTA, CDR2 FQGNSA. The CDR3 is 17 amino acids. With V trimmed by 2 bases and J by 6 bases, 14 bases remained unmatched. CDR3 region: CASSLRGQGWRGIEQYF. The CDR3 DNA follows: TGTGCCAGCAGCTTAAGGGGACAGGGCTGGCGGGGGATCGAGCAGTACTTC.